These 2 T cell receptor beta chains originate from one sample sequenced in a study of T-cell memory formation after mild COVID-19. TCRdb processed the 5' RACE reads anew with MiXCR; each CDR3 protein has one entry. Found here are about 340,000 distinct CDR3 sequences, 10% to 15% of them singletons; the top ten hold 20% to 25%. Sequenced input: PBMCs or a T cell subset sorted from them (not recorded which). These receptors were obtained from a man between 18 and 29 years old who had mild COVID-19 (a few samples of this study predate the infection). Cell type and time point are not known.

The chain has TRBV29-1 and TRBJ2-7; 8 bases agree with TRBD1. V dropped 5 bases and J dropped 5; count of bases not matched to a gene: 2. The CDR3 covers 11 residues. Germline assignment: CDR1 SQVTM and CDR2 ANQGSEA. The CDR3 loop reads CSVTQGDEQYV. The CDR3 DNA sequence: TGCAGCGTTACACAGGGGGACGAGCAGTACGTC.

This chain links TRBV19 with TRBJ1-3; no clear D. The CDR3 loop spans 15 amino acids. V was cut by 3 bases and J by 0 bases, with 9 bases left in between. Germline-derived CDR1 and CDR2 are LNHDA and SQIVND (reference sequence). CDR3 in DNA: TGTGCCAGTAGTATCCGCCGGGACTCTGGAAACACCATATATTTT. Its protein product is CASSIRRDSGNTIYF. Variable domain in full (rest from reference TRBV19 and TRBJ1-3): DGGITQSPKYLFRKEGQNVTLSCEQNLNHDAMYWYRQDPGQGLRLIYYSQIVNDFQKGDIAEGYSVSREKKESFPLTVTSAQKNPTAFYLCASSIRRDSGNTIYFGEGSWLTVV.